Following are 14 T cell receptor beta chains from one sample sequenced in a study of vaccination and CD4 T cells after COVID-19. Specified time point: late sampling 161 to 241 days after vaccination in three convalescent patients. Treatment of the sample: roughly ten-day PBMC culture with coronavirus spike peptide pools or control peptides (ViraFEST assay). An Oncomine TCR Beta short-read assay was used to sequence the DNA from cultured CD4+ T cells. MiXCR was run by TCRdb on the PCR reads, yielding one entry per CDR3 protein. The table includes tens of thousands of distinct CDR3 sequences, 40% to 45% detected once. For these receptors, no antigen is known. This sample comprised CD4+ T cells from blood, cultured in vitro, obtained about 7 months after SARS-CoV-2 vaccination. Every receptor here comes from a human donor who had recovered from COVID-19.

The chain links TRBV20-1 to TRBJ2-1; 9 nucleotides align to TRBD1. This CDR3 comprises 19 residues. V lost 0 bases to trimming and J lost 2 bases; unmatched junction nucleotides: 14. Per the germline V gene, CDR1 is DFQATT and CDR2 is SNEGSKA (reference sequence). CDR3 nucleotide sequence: TGCAGTGCTAGAGATTACGGGACAGGGTCGGGGCAAGCCTACAATGAGCAGTTCTTC. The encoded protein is CSARDYGTGSGQAYNEQFF.

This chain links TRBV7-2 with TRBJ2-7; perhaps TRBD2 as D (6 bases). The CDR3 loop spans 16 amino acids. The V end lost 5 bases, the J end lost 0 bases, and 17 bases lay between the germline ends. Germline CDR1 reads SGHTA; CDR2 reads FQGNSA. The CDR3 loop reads CASSLYGGLSSYEQYF. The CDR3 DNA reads TGTGCCAGCAGCCTGTATGGGGGGTTAAGCTCCTACGAGCAGTACTTC.

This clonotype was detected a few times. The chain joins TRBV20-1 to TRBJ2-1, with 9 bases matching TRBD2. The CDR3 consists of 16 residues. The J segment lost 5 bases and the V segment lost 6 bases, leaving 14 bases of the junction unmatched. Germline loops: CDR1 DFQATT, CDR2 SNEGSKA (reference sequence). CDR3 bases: TGCAGTGCCCAGGGGCTGGTAGCGGGAGCCCACAATGAGCAGTTCTTC. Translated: CSAQGLVAGAHNEQFF.

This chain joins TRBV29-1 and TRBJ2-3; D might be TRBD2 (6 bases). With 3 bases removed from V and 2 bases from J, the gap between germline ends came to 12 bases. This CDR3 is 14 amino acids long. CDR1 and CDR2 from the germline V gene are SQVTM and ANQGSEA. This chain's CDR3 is CSVDGSGTTDTQYF. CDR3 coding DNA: TGCAGCGTTGATGGTAGCGGAACCACAGATACGCAGTATTTT.

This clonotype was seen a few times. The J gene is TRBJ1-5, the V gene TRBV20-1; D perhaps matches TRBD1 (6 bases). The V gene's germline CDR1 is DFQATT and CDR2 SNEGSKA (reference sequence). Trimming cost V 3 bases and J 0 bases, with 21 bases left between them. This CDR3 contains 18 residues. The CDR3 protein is CSARRHLGGPYSNQPQHF. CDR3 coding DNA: TGCAGTGCTAGGCGCCATCTCGGGGGCCCTTATAGCAATCAGCCCCAGCATTTT.

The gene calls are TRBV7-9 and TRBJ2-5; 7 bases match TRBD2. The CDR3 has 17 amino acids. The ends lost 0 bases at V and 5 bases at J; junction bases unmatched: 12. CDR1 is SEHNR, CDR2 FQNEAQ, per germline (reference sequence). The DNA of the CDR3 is TGTGCCAGCAGCTTAGCGGGAGGGGCAAAGTCGAGGGAGACCCAGTACTTC. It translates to CASSLAGGAKSRETQYF.

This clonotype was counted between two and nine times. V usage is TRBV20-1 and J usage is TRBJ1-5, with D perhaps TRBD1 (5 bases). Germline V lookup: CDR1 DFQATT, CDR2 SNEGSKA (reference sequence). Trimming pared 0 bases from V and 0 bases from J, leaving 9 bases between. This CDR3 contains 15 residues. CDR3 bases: TGCAGTGCTAGAGAGACAGCATATAGCAATCAGCCCCAGCATTTT. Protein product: CSARETAYSNQPQHF.

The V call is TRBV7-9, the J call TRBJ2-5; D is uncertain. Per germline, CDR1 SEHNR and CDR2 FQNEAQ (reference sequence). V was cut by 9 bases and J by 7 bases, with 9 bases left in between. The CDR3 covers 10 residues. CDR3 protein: CARLFGTQYF. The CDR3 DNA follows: TGTGCCAGATTATTTGGGACCCAGTACTTC.

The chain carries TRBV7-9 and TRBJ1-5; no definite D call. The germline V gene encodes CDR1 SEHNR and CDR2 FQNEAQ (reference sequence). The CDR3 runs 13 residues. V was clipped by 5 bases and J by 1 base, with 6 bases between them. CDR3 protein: CASSRTSNQPQHF. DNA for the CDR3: TGTGCCAGCAGCCGAACAAGCAATCAGCCCCAGCATTTT.

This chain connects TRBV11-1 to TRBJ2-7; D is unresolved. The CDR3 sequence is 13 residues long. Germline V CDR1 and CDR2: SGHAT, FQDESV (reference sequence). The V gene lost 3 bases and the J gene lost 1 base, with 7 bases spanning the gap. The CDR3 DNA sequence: TGTGCCAGCAGCTTGCAGACATCCTACGAGCAGTACTTC. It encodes CASSLQTSYEQYF. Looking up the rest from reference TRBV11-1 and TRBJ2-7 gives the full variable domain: EAEVAQSPRYKITEKSQAVAFWCDPISGHATLYWYRQILGQGPELLVQFQDESVVDDSQLPKDRFSAERLKGVDSTLKIQPAELGDSAMYLCASSLQTSYEQYFGPGTRLTVT.

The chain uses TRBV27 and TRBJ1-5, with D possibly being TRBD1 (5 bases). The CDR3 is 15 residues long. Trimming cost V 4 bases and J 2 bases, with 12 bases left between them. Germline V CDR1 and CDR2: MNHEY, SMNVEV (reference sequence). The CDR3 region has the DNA TGTGCCAGCAGTTCGAGGGGACCTCGCAATCAGCCCCAGCATTTT. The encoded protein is CASSSRGPRNQPQHF.

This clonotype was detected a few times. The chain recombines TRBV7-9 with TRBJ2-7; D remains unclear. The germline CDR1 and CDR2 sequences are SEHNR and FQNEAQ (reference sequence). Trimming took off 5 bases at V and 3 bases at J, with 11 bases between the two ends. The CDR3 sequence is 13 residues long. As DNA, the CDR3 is TGTGCCAGCAGCCACCGCGAGGTCTACGAGCAGTACTTC. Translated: CASSHREVYEQYF.

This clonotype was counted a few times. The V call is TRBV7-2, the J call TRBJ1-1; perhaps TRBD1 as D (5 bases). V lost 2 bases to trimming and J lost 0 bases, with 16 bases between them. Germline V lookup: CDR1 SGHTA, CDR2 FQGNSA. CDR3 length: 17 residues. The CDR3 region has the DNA TGTGCCAGCAGCTTAATTAGGAGTATAGGGGTGAACACTGAAGCTTTCTTT. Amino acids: CASSLIRSIGVNTEAFF.

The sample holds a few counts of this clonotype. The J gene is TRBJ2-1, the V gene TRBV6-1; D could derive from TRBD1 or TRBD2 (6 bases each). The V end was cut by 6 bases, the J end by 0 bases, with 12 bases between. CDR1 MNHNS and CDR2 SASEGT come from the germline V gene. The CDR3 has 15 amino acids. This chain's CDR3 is CASREGVSSYNEQFF. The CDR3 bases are TGTGCCAGCAGGGAGGGGGTTAGCTCCTACAATGAGCAGTTCTTC.